Shown below are 23 T cell receptor beta chains from a single sample sequenced in a study of blood T cell repertoires in COVID-19. TCRdb keeps only in-frame clones here, not all; method: immunoSEQ multiplex PCR. The sample carries under 250,000 clones, around 81% recorded once. Source material: peripheral blood. The receptors were sampled from a woman aged 70-85 years with acute or convalescent COVID-19.

The V gene is TRBV14, the J gene TRBJ2-3; 10 bases fit TRBD2. The length of the CDR3 is 15 residues. Germline V gives CDR1 SGHDN, CDR2 FVKESK. Trimming took 6 bases from V and 0 from J; bases not matched to a gene: 3. For the CDR3, the DNA is TGTGCCAGCAGGAGCGGGGGGGTTAGCACAGATACGCAGTATTTT. Amino acids: CASRSGGVSTDTQYF.

V is TRBV3-1 (or the pseudogene TRBV3-2) and J is TRBJ2-3; 8 nucleotides match TRBD2. The length of the CDR3 is 19 residues. CDR1 is LGHDT and CDR2 is YNNKEL in the germline V gene (reference sequence). The junction had 22 bases not matched to a gene; V was cut back by 2 bases and J by 9 bases. The CDR3 bases are TGTGCCAGCAGCCAAACCCCTCTGTCAGCGGGGGCCAGGTTAGACACGCAGTATTTT. Amino acid sequence: CASSQTPLSAGARLDTQYF.

A few counts support this clone. The chain joins TRBV7-6 to TRBJ2-5, with D unresolved. The CDR3 covers 14 residues. The germline V gene has CDR1 SGHVS and CDR2 FNYEAQ. The germline V and J ends were trimmed by 6 bases and 4 bases, with 15 bases remaining between them. This CDR3 is CASSPGQGVETQYF. In DNA form, the CDR3 reads TGTGCCAGCAGTCCCGGCCAAGGAGTAGAGACCCAGTACTTC.

V usage is TRBV6-6 and J usage is TRBJ2-2, with TRBD2 identical over 9 bases. Looked up from germline, CDR1 is MNHNY and CDR2 is SVGAGI (reference sequence). V shed 5 bases, J shed 5 bases, and the junction held 21 bases outside the gene matches. The CDR3 has 20 residues. The CDR3 region is CASSPRLLAGGPRGTGELFF. The DNA of the CDR3 is TGTGCCAGCAGTCCTCGGCTACTCGCGGGGGGGCCTCGGGGTACCGGGGAGCTGTTTTTT.

In nucleotides, the CDR3 is TGTGCCAGCAGCGTTTCCCTCTCTGGAAACACCATATATTTT. Its translation: CASSVSLSGNTIYF. The chain joins TRBV9 to TRBJ1-3; D call uncertain. The CDR3 covers 14 residues. V lost 2 bases, J lost 0 bases, and 6 bases lay in between. From germline, CDR1 is SGDLS and CDR2 YYNGEE.

The rearrangement joins TRBV21-1 to TRBJ2-7; TRBD1 is the table's D call and was not checked against the DNA. TRBV21-1 is a documented pseudogene. The CDR3 has 14 amino acids. This CDR3 reads CASTKGKQGPEQYF. CDR3 coding DNA: TGTGCCAGCACCAAAGGAAAACAGGGTCCGGAGCAGTACTTC.

This clone was recorded at least ten times. The chain is built from TRBV3-1 (or the pseudogene TRBV3-2) and TRBJ2-7; TRBD2 is a possible D gene (6 bases). The V gene's germline CDR1 is LGHDT and CDR2 YNNKEL (reference sequence). V was cut by 1 base and J by 5 bases, with 12 bases left in between. The CDR3 sequence is 14 residues long. CDR3 sequence (DNA): TGTGCCAGCAGCCAAGGGACTACTCGGGACGAGCAGTACTTC. This gives the protein CASSQGTTRDEQYF.

The chain carries TRBV12-3 or TRBV12-4 and TRBJ2-1, with 7 bases lining up with TRBD1. There are 13 residues in the CDR3. After removal of 3 bases from V and 6 bases from J, the junction contained 2 bases not matched to a gene. CDR3 amino acids: CASSLGTVNEQFF. The CDR3, as DNA: TGTGCCAGCAGTTTGGGGACAGTCAATGAGCAGTTCTTC.

V and J are TRBV10-2 and TRBJ1-2; 9 bases align to TRBD1. The ends lost 2 bases at V and 5 bases at J; junction bases unmatched: 0. The CDR3 has 13 amino acids. Germline V gene sequence: CDR1 WSHSY, CDR2 SAAADI. CDR3 loop: CASSEGTGYGYTF. The CDR3 DNA is TGCGCCAGCAGTGAGGGGACAGGGTATGGCTACACCTTC.

The chain couples TRBV30 to TRBJ1-5, with D unclear. The CDR3 is made up of 13 amino acids. V lost 4 bases and J 1 base, leaving 8 bases between the germline ends. Germline-derived CDR1 and CDR2 are GTSNPN and SVGIG (reference sequence). The CDR3 protein is CAWKSSSNQPQHF. CDR3 coding DNA: TGTGCCTGGAAGTCGAGCAGCAATCAGCCCCAGCATTTT.

CDR3 sequence: CAWFFQQVYTF. In nucleotides, the CDR3 is TGTGCCTGGTTTTTCCAACAGGTCTACACCTTC. V is TRBV30 and J is TRBJ1-2; TRBD1 might be the D (5 bases). The CDR3 extends over 11 amino acids. Germline V gene lookup returns CDR1 GTSNPN and CDR2 SVGIG (reference sequence). Trimming removed 5 bases at V and 10 bases at J, with 14 bases between.

The chain employs TRBV6-1 and TRBJ1-1, with TRBD1 as a possible D gene (5 bases). Looked up from germline, CDR1 is MNHNS and CDR2 is SASEGT. This CDR3 region has 15 residues. V was pared by 3 bases and J by 4 bases, with 15 bases between. The CDR3 nucleotides read TGTGCCAGCAGTGATAATAGGGGTCCTGGCACTGAAGCTTTCTTT. Translated, it gives CASSDNRGPGTEAFF.

The rearrangement uses TRBV13 and TRBJ2-5; no clear D gene. Germline assignment: CDR1 PRHDT and CDR2 FYEKMQ (reference sequence). V was clipped by 5 bases and J by 7 bases, with 17 bases between them. The CDR3 covers 14 residues. The CDR3 sequence is CASSPRRQVRTQYF. In nucleotides, the CDR3 is TGTGCCAGCAGCCCTCGGCGCCAGGTGAGGACCCAGTACTTC.

This clone has more than one count but fewer than ten. The chain recombines TRBV6-5 with TRBJ1-1; weak D call: TRBD1 (5 bases). V shed 9 bases and J shed 0 bases, with 11 bases lying between them. CDR3 size: 13 residues. The germline CDR1 and CDR2 sequences are MNHEY and SVGAGI. CDR3 protein: CASHRFMNTEAFF. CDR3 in DNA: TGTGCCAGTCACAGGTTCATGAACACTGAAGCTTTCTTT.

The V gene is TRBV3-1 (or the pseudogene TRBV3-2), the J gene TRBJ2-1, with D tentatively TRBD2 (5 bases). The V gene lost 4 bases and the J gene lost 4 bases, with 8 bases spanning the gap. This CDR3 spans 13 amino acids. Per the germline V gene, CDR1 is LGHDT and CDR2 is YNNKEL (reference sequence). The CDR3 sequence is CASSLPGYNEQFF. DNA for the CDR3: TGTGCCAGCAGCCTACCGGGGTACAATGAGCAGTTCTTC.

This clone has a handful of counts. The gene calls are TRBV7-2 and TRBJ1-6, with D maybe TRBD1 (6 bases). The V and J ends lost 6 bases and 8 bases respectively, with 17 bases between them. CDR1 is SGHTA, CDR2 FQGNSA, per germline. This CDR3 is 15 amino acids long. CDR3 loop: CASRRSPYRDSPLHF. CDR3 in DNA: TGTGCCAGCAGACGCTCTCCTTACAGGGATTCACCCCTCCACTTT.

This chain connects TRBV25-1 to TRBJ1-2; TRBD1 matches at 7 bases. The germline CDR1 and CDR2 sequences are MGHDK and SYGVNS. V lost 10 bases to trimming and J lost 5 bases; unmatched junction nucleotides: 13. This CDR3 region has 14 residues. The CDR3 DNA is TGTGCCACCGAACCCGCCGGGACAGCTTATGGCTACACCTTC. This gives the protein CATEPAGTAYGYTF.

Details on this clone: This specimen includes other DNA sequences encoding the same CDR3. CDR3 residues: CATSDFTGYGYTF. The CDR3 DNA reads TGTGCCACCAGTGATTTTACGGGCTATGGCTACACCTTC. J is TRBJ1-2 and V is TRBV24-1; D call uncertain. Germline CDR1 KGHDR, CDR2 SFDVKD. This CDR3 is 13 amino acids long. V was cut by 1 base and J by 4 bases, with 6 bases left in between.

The chain employs TRBV2 and TRBJ2-2, with D perhaps TRBD2 (5 bases). The germline V and J ends were trimmed by 2 bases and 4 bases, with 14 bases remaining between them. Germline values: CDR1 SNHLY, CDR2 FYNNEI. The CDR3 consists of 16 residues. The chain's CDR3 is CASSERASMGTGELFF. CDR3 DNA: TGTGCCAGCAGTGAACGGGCTAGCATGGGCACCGGGGAGCTGTTTTTT.

In this sample, this clone turned up a few times. The chain is built from TRBV5-1 and TRBJ1-4, with TRBD1 as a possible D gene (6 bases). The V end was cut by 0 bases, the J end by 0 bases, with 12 bases between. This CDR3 comprises 17 residues. Per the germline V gene, CDR1 is SGHRS and CDR2 is YFSETQ. The CDR3 here is CASSLAGGPTTNEKLFF. The CDR3, as DNA: TGCGCCAGCAGCTTGGCCGGGGGGCCGACAACTAATGAAAAACTGTTTTTT.

This clone has only one observation. This sequence joins TRBV4-1 and TRBJ1-5, with D possibly TRBD1 on 5 matching bases. Trimming took 2 bases from V and 5 from J, leaving 13 bases between them. Germline CDR1 reads MGHRA; CDR2 reads YSYEKL. The CDR3 spans 15 residues. Here the CDR3 reads CASSQLGQDDQPQHF. CDR3 coding DNA: TGCGCCAGCAGCCAATTAGGACAAGATGATCAGCCCCAGCATTTT.

V is TRBV23-1 and J is TRBJ1-1; TRBD1 is a possible D gene (6 bases). TRBV23-1 is given ORF status, its function remaining uncertain. Trimming took 2 bases from V and 6 from J, leaving 28 bases between them. This CDR3 contains 19 residues. The CDR3 is CASSQKNPFPGHPKAEAFF. CDR3 nucleotide sequence: TGCGCCAGCAGTCAAAAAAATCCCTTCCCGGGACACCCAAAGGCTGAAGCTTTCTTT.

V is TRBV19 and J is TRBJ2-2; weak D call: TRBD1 (6 bases). Germline V gene sequence: CDR1 LNHDA, CDR2 SQIVND (reference sequence). The germline V and J ends were trimmed by 10 bases and 1 base, with 19 bases remaining between them. The CDR3 is 16 amino acids. The CDR3 reads CATTGPFGRNTGELFF. For the CDR3, the DNA is TGTGCCACCACAGGGCCTTTCGGGCGGAACACCGGGGAGCTGTTTTTT. Drawing the rest from reference TRBV19 and TRBJ2-2, the complete variable domain is DGGITQSPKYLFRKEGQNVTLSCEQNLNHDAMYWYRQDPGQGLRLIYYSQIVNDFQKGDIAEGYSVSREKKESFPLTVTSAQKNPTAFYLCATTGPFGRNTGELFFGEGSRLTVL.